Each of the 4 T cell receptor beta chains below was sequenced from the same sample in a study of cytomegalovirus exposure and HLA in healthy donors (dated by TCRdb to between 2016 and 2019). Library generation was performed with the immunoSEQ multiplex PCR assay. The multiplex PCR relied on a mix of 60 forward primers for TCR Vbeta segments and 13 reverse primers for TCR Jbeta segments. Drawn from immuneACCESS, this table holds only the in-frame rearrangements with V and J called that TCRdb kept. Clones are partly lost; checked studies trace under half to an unresolved V gene and leave the rest unexplained. For this sample the table gives some 98,000 clones, of which about four fifths were detected only once. The ten most abundant clones make up more than 3% of the sample. Sequenced input: PBMCs. These receptors were obtained from a female donor in good health and CMV-seropositive.

V usage is TRBV11-3 and J usage is TRBJ2-2; D remains ambiguous. CDR1 is SGHNT and CDR2 is YENEEA in the germline V gene. The CDR3 sequence is 12 residues long. The V end was cut by 3 bases, the J end by 4 bases, with 3 bases between. CDR3 amino acids: CASSFSTGELFF. The CDR3 region has the DNA TGTGCCAGCAGCTTCAGCACCGGGGAGCTGTTTTTT.

The genes are TRBV19 and TRBJ1-3; D is unclear. CDR3 length: 18 amino acids. Germline V gene sequence: CDR1 LNHDA, CDR2 SQIVND (reference sequence). Trimming took off 0 bases at V and 0 bases at J, with 15 bases between the two ends. CDR3 amino acids: CASSIDNERRYSGNTIYF. The DNA of the CDR3 is TGTGCCAGTAGTATAGATAATGAACGGAGATACTCTGGAAACACCATATATTTT.

The chain combines TRBV5-4 with TRBJ2-7; D possibly corresponds to TRBD1 (6 bases). Germline V gene sequence: CDR1 SGHNT, CDR2 YYREEE (reference sequence). The CDR3 contains 15 residues. The V gene lost 4 bases and the J gene lost 1 base, with 15 bases spanning the gap. CDR3 sequence (DNA): TGTGCCAGCAGCCCCACGCGAACAGGGTCCTACGAGCAGTACTTC. Translating it yields CASSPTRTGSYEQYF.

The J gene is TRBJ1-1, the V gene TRBV7-6; a possible D gene is TRBD1 (5 bases). This CDR3 has 15 residues. Germline lookup yields CDR1 SGHVS and CDR2 FNYEAQ. V was trimmed by 0 bases and J by 1 base, leaving 9 bases between them. In DNA form, the CDR3 reads TGTGCCAGCAGCTTAGCAATCGGACAGAACACTGAAGCTTTCTTT. Protein: CASSLAIGQNTEAFF.